The 29 T cell receptor beta chains presented below share a single source sample, sequenced in a study of T cells in Graves' hyperthyroidism and ophthalmopathy. Authors of the study amplified TCR beta CDR3 regions from RNA transcripts. A set of HTBI primers served as the primers for a first-round RT-PCR of the TCR CDR3. TCRdb processed the multiplex PCR reads anew with MiXCR; each CDR3 protein has one entry. The sample lists over 550,000 distinct CDR3 sequences, 16% seen once, with 15% to 20% in the top ten. Sequencing used blood. All receptors derive from a woman between 18 and 29 years old with Graves' hyperthyroidism.

This clonotype came up many times. The chain uses TRBV12-3 or TRBV12-4 and TRBJ1-2, with a tentative D call TRBD1 (6 bases). Trimming shortened V by 4 bases and J by 0 bases, and 9 bases separated the two germline ends. The CDR3 totals 14 residues. CDR3 nucleotides: TGTGCCAGCAGTTGGAGGACAGCTAACTATGGCTACACCTTC. Protein product: CASSWRTANYGYTF.

In this sample, this clonotype turned up many times. V and J are TRBV29-1 and TRBJ2-5; D is unclear. There are 14 residues in the CDR3. Trimming stripped 4 bases from V and 2 bases from J, with 14 bases between. Germline CDR1 is SQVTM and CDR2 is ANQGSEA. The CDR3 sequence is CSVGLRLLQETQYF. The CDR3 DNA is TGCAGCGTTGGGTTACGGCTCCTTCAAGAGACCCAGTACTTC.

This clonotype has at least ten counts. The V call is TRBV12-3 or TRBV12-4, the J call TRBJ2-7, with D tentatively TRBD2 (7 bases). V lost 5 bases to trimming and J lost 0 bases, with 17 bases between them. This CDR3 is built from 16 residues. CDR3 region: CASSLAGAGSSYEQYF. CDR3 sequence (DNA): TGTGCCAGCAGTCTCGCGGGGGCAGGGAGCTCCTACGAGCAGTACTTC.

The gene calls are TRBV5-1 and TRBJ2-1; D may be TRBD2 (6 bases). The CDR3 is 15 residues long. Between the trimmed V and J ends, which lost 4 bases and 6 bases, there was a span of 17 bases. Germline values: CDR1 SGHRS, CDR2 YFSETQ. This chain's CDR3 is CASSPTGTWTNEQFF. The CDR3 bases are TGCGCCAGCAGCCCGACCGGGACTTGGACCAATGAGCAGTTCTTC.

The chain couples TRBV12-3 or TRBV12-4 to TRBJ1-5, with D perhaps matching TRBD1 (6 bases). Trimming took off 6 bases at V and 4 bases at J, with 13 bases between the two ends. There are 14 residues in the CDR3. Written as DNA, the CDR3 is TGTGCCAGCAGCCTGACAGGATTTAATCAGCCCCAGCATTTT. As protein: CASSLTGFNQPQHF.

A few counts support this clonotype. This chain uses TRBV7-9 with TRBJ1-4; TRBD1 matches 8 bases. This CDR3 has 17 residues. Germline assignment: CDR1 SEHNR and CDR2 FQNEAQ (reference sequence). Germline trimming cut 2 bases from V and 2 bases from J; bases unmatched to any gene: 7. CDR3 protein: CASSLRGQGVTNEKLFF. Written as DNA, the CDR3 is TGTGCCAGCAGCTTACGCGGACAGGGAGTCACTAATGAAAAACTGTTTTTT.

This clonotype was observed a few times. The V gene is TRBV5-4, the J gene TRBJ1-6; D remains ambiguous. Trimming cost V 3 bases and J 7 bases, with 11 bases left between them. The CDR3 runs to 14 residues. The V gene's germline CDR1 is SGHNT and CDR2 YYREEE (reference sequence). CDR3 sequence: CASSSEGGNSPLHF. The CDR3 DNA reads as TGTGCCAGCAGCTCAGAGGGAGGAAATTCACCCCTCCACTTT.

This rearrangement joins TRBV20-1 to TRBJ2-6; weak D call: TRBD2 (7 bases). Germline V lookup: CDR1 DFQATT, CDR2 SNEGSKA (reference sequence). The CDR3 extends over 16 amino acids. V dropped 0 bases and J dropped 2 bases, with 11 bases sitting between them. For the CDR3, the DNA is TGCAGTGCTAGAGATGGGGAGGGGGCTGGGGCCAACGTCCTGACTTTC. This sequence encodes CSARDGEGAGANVLTF.

As for this clonotype: This could be a read error, since a much larger clone is one nucleotide away. The CDR3 ends on some other residue instead of the conserved phenylalanine or tryptophan, so this is likely a read error. The chain couples TRBV3-1 to TRBJ1-1, with a weak D call TRBD1 (5 bases). CDR1 LGHDT and CDR2 YNNKEL come from the germline V gene (reference sequence). The CDR3 has 16 residues. V dropped 1 base and J dropped 4 bases, with 16 bases sitting between them. CDR3 sequence (DNA): TGTGCCAGCAGCCAAGGGGGCGCGGGGAAGGGCACTGAAGCTTTCCTT. It encodes CASSQGGAGKGTEAFL.

The chain recombines TRBV13 with TRBJ2-5; D is possibly TRBD2 (5 bases). V shed 4 bases and J shed 1 base, with 13 bases lying between them. The CDR3 runs to 15 residues. CDR1 and CDR2 (germline): PRHDT, FYEKMQ (reference sequence). CDR3 protein: CASSSPAGLQETQYF. Written as DNA, the CDR3 is TGTGCCAGCAGCTCCCCCGCGGGTCTCCAAGAGACCCAGTACTTC.

The sample holds a few counts of this clonotype. The chain employs TRBV24-1 and TRBJ1-3; D unclear. Trimming stripped 1 base from V and 0 bases from J, with 6 bases between. The V gene's germline CDR1 is KGHDR and CDR2 SFDVKD. This CDR3 has 15 residues. CDR3 coding DNA: TGTGCCACCAGTGATTTCCAGGACTCTGGAAACACCATATATTTT. Residues: CATSDFQDSGNTIYF.

This clonotype was detected many times. This chain uses TRBV10-3 with TRBJ2-7, with 8 positions matching TRBD1. Germline V CDR1 and CDR2: ENHRY, SYGVKD. J gave up 2 bases and V 2 bases, and 5 bases lay outside the gene matches. The CDR3 runs 15 residues. The CDR3 loop reads CAISEGQGPPYEQYF. Here the CDR3 DNA reads TGTGCCATCAGTGAGGGACAGGGTCCCCCCTACGAGCAGTACTTC.

This clonotype was counted only a few times. The chain joins TRBV6-1 to TRBJ2-1, with a weak D call TRBD2 (6 bases). Trimming pared 10 bases from V and 4 bases from J, leaving 14 bases between. This CDR3 spans 13 amino acids. The germline V gene has CDR1 MNHNS and CDR2 SASEGT. The CDR3, as DNA: TGTGCCACCAGGACTACCTCTTACAATGAGCAGTTCTTC. The encoded protein is CATRTTSYNEQFF.

This clonotype was detected many times. CDR3 nucleotides: TGTGCCAGCAGCCGTCGGGGCCGCCCACGGGATACGCAGTATTTT. This codes for CASSRRGRPRDTQYF. The chain links TRBV28 to TRBJ2-3; TRBD1 or TRBD2 may be the D gene (5 bases each). This CDR3 region has 15 residues. V lost 6 bases, J lost 6 bases, and 19 bases lay in between. Germline V gene data show CDR1 as MDHEN and CDR2 as SYDVKM.

The rearrangement joins TRBV6-2 or TRBV6-3 to TRBJ2-7, with D maybe TRBD1 (5 bases). This CDR3 comprises 11 residues. The germline gives CDR1 MNHEY, CDR2 SVGEGT. V shed 7 bases and J shed 5 bases, with 9 bases lying between them. CDR3 protein: CASMQGHEQYF. CDR3 coding DNA: TGTGCCAGCATGCAGGGTCACGAGCAGTACTTC.

This clonotype was detected a few times. The V gene is TRBV10-2, the J gene TRBJ1-2; the D gene is possibly TRBD1 (5 bases). V lost 0 bases and J 4 bases, leaving 6 bases between the germline ends. This CDR3 has 13 amino acids. Germline CDR1 reads WSHSY; CDR2 reads SAAADI. The CDR3 DNA follows: TGCGCCAGCAGTGAGTCCGGGGCCTATGGCTACACCTTC. It is translated as CASSESGAYGYTF.

The rearrangement links TRBV14 to TRBJ2-3, with D hard to call. CDR3 length: 16 residues. Germline V lookup: CDR1 SGHDN, CDR2 FVKESK. Trimming removed 1 base at V and 3 bases at J, with 14 bases between. CDR3 sequence reads: CASSQGSASLTDTQYF. CDR3 in DNA: TGTGCCAGCAGCCAAGGGTCAGCATCCCTTACAGATACGCAGTATTTT. Complete variable domain (other parts from reference TRBV14 and TRBJ2-3): EAGVTQFPSHSVIEKGQTVTLRCDPISGHDNLYWYRRVMGKEIKFLLHFVKESKQDESGMPNNRFLAERTGGTYSTLKVQPAELEDSGVYFCASSQGSASLTDTQYFGPGTRLTVL.

V gene TRBV11-2 combines with J gene TRBJ2-3; D is perhaps TRBD1 or TRBD2 (5 bases each). There are 16 residues in the CDR3. V was trimmed by 5 bases and J by 5 bases, leaving 20 bases between them. Germline values: CDR1 SGHAT, CDR2 FQNNGV. CDR3 nucleotides: TGTGCCAGCAGCCCGATGGGGACGCTAGGAGGAGATACGCAGTATTTT. Residues: CASSPMGTLGGDTQYF.

A word on this clonotype: This may be a read error, as it is one base from a much larger clone. The chain combines TRBV2 with TRBJ2-7; 7 bases agree with TRBD2. This CDR3 spans 13 amino acids. The ends lost 4 bases at V and 6 bases at J; junction bases unmatched: 6. CDR1 is SNHLY and CDR2 is FYNNEI in the germline V gene. In DNA form, the CDR3 reads TGTGCCAGCAGTGGAGGCGCTAGCGGCGAGCAGTACTTC. It codes for CASSGGASGEQYF. The entire variable domain, with the rest obtained from reference TRBV2 and TRBJ2-7, is as follows: EPEVTQTPSHQVTQMGQEVILRCVPISNHLYFYWYRQILGQKVEFLVSFYNNEISEKSEIFDDQFSVERPDGSNFTLKIRSTKLEDSAMYFCASSGGASGEQYFGPGTRLTVT.

This clonotype was counted ten times or more. The gene calls are TRBV10-3 and TRBJ1-2; 7 bases map to TRBD1. Germline-derived CDR1 and CDR2 are ENHRY and SYGVKD. V shed 11 bases, J shed 3 bases, and the junction held 6 bases outside the gene matches. This CDR3 has 12 amino acids. For the CDR3, the DNA is TGTGCCCTCGGGACAGTCGACTATGGCTACACCTTC. It is translated as CALGTVDYGYTF.

This clonotype was recorded at least ten times. The V gene is TRBV19, the J gene TRBJ1-1; TRBD1 matches 11 bases. Germline loops: CDR1 LNHDA, CDR2 SQIVND (reference sequence). V shed 3 bases, J shed 4 bases, and the junction held 1 base outside the gene matches. The CDR3 consists of 14 residues. This CDR3 reads CASSIGTGGTEAFF. The CDR3, as DNA: TGTGCCAGTAGTATCGGGACAGGGGGCACTGAAGCTTTCTTT.

The table lists this clonotype with a few counts. The chain carries TRBV18 and TRBJ2-7; 7 bases line up with TRBD1. Unmatched junction bases numbered 7, after V lost 3 bases and J lost 5 bases. Germline V lookup: CDR1 KGHSH, CDR2 LQKENI. The CDR3 has 14 amino acids. The CDR3 region has the DNA TGTGCCAGCTCACCCCGACAGGGAAACCACGAGCAGTACTTC. Encoded protein: CASSPRQGNHEQYF.

The V and J genes are TRBV5-5 and TRBJ2-1; no clear D. The CDR3 spans 16 residues. Germline loops: CDR1 SGHKS, CDR2 YYEKEE (reference sequence). With 2 bases removed from V and 13 bases from J, the gap between germline ends came to 25 bases. The CDR3 bases are TGTGCCAGCAGCTTTTCTTTCCTATACGAGATCGGAGATCAGTTCTTC. It is translated as CASSFSFLYEIGDQFF.

This clonotype showed up just a few times. A clone one base away is much larger, so this may be a read error. The J gene is TRBJ2-3, the V gene TRBV3-1; unclear D gene. The CDR3 sequence is 12 residues long. The germline V and J ends were trimmed by 1 base and 5 bases, with 4 bases remaining between them. The germline CDR1 and CDR2 sequences are LGHDT and YNNKEL (reference sequence). In DNA form, the CDR3 reads TGTGCCAGCAGCCAAGTTGAAGATACGCAGTATTTT. Protein sequence: CASSQVEDTQYF.

This clonotype was counted ten times or more. The rearrangement uses TRBV20-1 and TRBJ2-3; 13 nucleotides match TRBD2. CDR3 length equals 15 residues. CDR1 and CDR2 (germline): DFQATT, SNEGSKA (reference sequence). Trimming removed 7 bases from V and 5 bases from J; junction bases left unmatched: 9. The CDR3 DNA is TGCAGTGGTTTTCGGACTAGCGGGAGTGTAGATACGCAGTATTTT. This codes for CSGFRTSGSVDTQYF.

The V gene is TRBV6-1, the J gene TRBJ2-2; 7 bases align to TRBD2. V lost 6 bases to trimming and J lost 3 bases; unmatched junction nucleotides: 7. CDR1 and CDR2 from the germline V gene are MNHNS and SASEGT. This CDR3 comprises 15 residues. The CDR3: CASSWGGSYTGELFF. CDR3 nucleotides: TGTGCCAGCAGCTGGGGAGGGTCTTACACCGGGGAGCTGTTTTTT.

The chain uses TRBV6-1 and TRBJ2-7; 10 bases fit TRBD1. This CDR3 comprises 14 residues. Unmatched junction bases numbered 8, after V lost 10 bases and J lost 2 bases. The germline V gene encodes CDR1 MNHNS and CDR2 SASEGT. In nucleotides, the CDR3 is TGTGCCACCCAAGGGGGGACAGGGGCCTACGAGCAGTACTTC. It specifies CATQGGTGAYEQYF.

The sample holds many counts of this clonotype. The chain links TRBV12-3 or TRBV12-4 to TRBJ2-3, with 9 positions matching TRBD1. With 8 bases clipped from V and 4 bases from J, the junction kept 13 bases outside the gene matches. The CDR3 runs to 16 residues. The CDR3 DNA reads TGTGCCAGCCTTTCACAGGGGGGACAGGGATCAGATACGCAGTATTTT. Encoded protein: CASLSQGGQGSDTQYF.

This clonotype has a handful of counts. The V call is TRBV24-1, the J call TRBJ2-3; D may be TRBD1 or TRBD2 (5 bases each). Germline-derived CDR1 and CDR2 are KGHDR and SFDVKD. Trimming shortened V by 5 bases and J by 4 bases, and 12 bases separated the two germline ends. The CDR3 has 14 residues. The CDR3 reads CATSVGGNADTQYF. For the CDR3, the DNA is TGTGCCACCAGTGTTGGGGGTAACGCAGATACGCAGTATTTT.